This T cell receptor (beta chain) appears in the sequencing data of a study of blood T cell repertoires in COVID-19. Overall study: PBMCs, B-cell-depleted T cells, or T cells were the source of the cDNA or gDNA that made up the material.

Per germline, CDR1 MNHEY and CDR2 SVGEGT. The CDR3 sequence is 12 residues long. The junction had 4 bases not matched to a gene; V was cut back by 6 bases and J by 9 bases. Clones were read by immunoSEQ multiplex PCR, and TCRdb kept only the in-frame ones, dropping some. The sample has more than 200,000 clones; around 87% are singletons. The TCR sequence derives from a man aged 25-45 years in a cohort exposed to, infected with or recovered from COVID-19 (not recorded which). The chain couples TRBV6-2 or TRBV6-3 to TRBJ2-1; 8 bases match TRBD2. The sample consisted of PBMCs or T cells enriched from blood (not recorded which). This CDR3 reads CASSRTSPEQFF. In DNA, the CDR3 is TGTGCCAGCAGCAGGACTAGCCCTGAGCAGTTCTTC.